The 3 T cell receptor beta chains below were found in one sample sequenced in a study of blood T cell repertoires in COVID-19. Here immunoSEQ multiplex PCR was the method, and the copy in TCRdb shows in-frame clones only, minus some. This table has 100,000 to 150,000 clones, over 75% appearing once. The sequenced sample was peripheral blood. The receptors originated from a woman of 80 years or more with acute or convalescent COVID-19.

This sequence joins TRBV27 and TRBJ1-4, with 9 nucleotides matching TRBD1. The CDR3 is 14 residues long. V was clipped by 6 bases and J by 8 bases; unmatched bases: 7. Germline assignment: CDR1 MNHEY and CDR2 SMNVEV (reference sequence). The CDR3 protein is CASRRGQGREKLFF. CDR3 bases: TGTGCCAGCAGACGGGGACAGGGTCGGGAAAAACTGTTTTTT.

CDR3: CASSVQGTGNTIYF. The CDR3 coding sequence is TGTGCCAGCAGCGTTCAGGGCACTGGAAACACCATATATTTT. The chain recombines TRBV9 with TRBJ1-3; D possibly corresponds to TRBD1 (5 bases). The V gene lost 2 bases and the J gene lost 2 bases, with 8 bases spanning the gap. The germline CDR1 and CDR2 sequences are SGDLS and YYNGEE. The CDR3 runs to 14 residues.

The chain carries TRBV5-1 and TRBJ1-1, with D tentatively TRBD1 (6 bases). Trimming removed 1 base at V and 1 base at J, with 11 bases between. The CDR3 extends over 15 amino acids. The germline V gene has CDR1 SGHRS and CDR2 YFSETQ. The CDR3 coding sequence is TGCGCCAGCAGCTTGTACCAGGGGAGGAACACTGAAGCTTTCTTT. Protein: CASSLYQGRNTEAFF. Looking up the rest from reference TRBV5-1 and TRBJ1-1 gives the full variable domain: KAGVTQTPRYLIKTRGQQVTLSCSPISGHRSVSWYQQTPGQGLQFLFEYFSETQRNKGNFPGRFSGRQFSNSRSEMNVSTLELGDSALYLCASSLYQGRNTEAFFGQGTRLTVV.